This TCR beta chain emerged from a study of T cell responses to AZD1222 COVID-19 vaccine. Germline-derived CDR1 and CDR2 are KGHSH and LQKENI. V was clipped by 3 bases and J by 6 bases, with 21 bases between them. There are 16 residues in the CDR3. The protocol was immunoSEQ multiplex PCR, while the TCRdb copy is restricted to in-frame clones and leaves out a portion. The data show approximately 150,000 clones, 90% seen once. The sequence was collected from an adult who received the AZD1222 COVID-19 vaccine. Sequencing used peripheral blood, obtained 28 days after the second AZD1222 dose. The chain links TRBV18 to TRBJ2-7; D may correspond to TRBD1 or TRBD2 (5 bases each). The CDR3 bases are TGTGCCAGCTCACCGCCGGGACCCCGAGTAGGAGGCGAGCAGTACTTC. Translating gives CASSPPGPRVGGEQYF.